The clone carrying this T cell receptor (beta chain) was detected only a few times. The data derive from a study of T cells in Graves' hyperthyroidism and ophthalmopathy. Study-wide context: Peripheral blood was taken when the disease was first diagnosed, before any treatment began.

TCR beta CDR3 regions were amplified from RNA transcripts. During a first-round RT-PCR of the TCR CDR3, the HTBI primer set was used. TCRdb reprocessed the multiplex PCR reads with MiXCR, giving one entry per CDR3 protein. The sample includes roughly 520,000 distinct CDR3 sequences, around 22% of them seen just once. Exclusion followed for patients with uncontrolled infection, other autoimmune disease, pregnancy or lactation. The clonotype originates from a woman in her twenties or thirties with Graves' ophthalmopathy. Sequenced material: blood.

The CDR3 here is CASSLSEVSGANVLTF. In DNA, the CDR3 is TGTGCCAGCAGTTTGTCGGAGGTCTCTGGGGCCAACGTCCTGACTTTC. The J gene is TRBJ2-6, the V gene TRBV28; D perhaps matches TRBD2 (5 bases). V dropped 3 bases and J dropped 0 bases, with 9 bases sitting between them. The CDR3 has 16 amino acids. Germline CDR1 and CDR2: MDHEN and SYDVKM. Full variable domain (remainder filled in from reference TRBV28 and TRBJ2-6): DVKVTQSSRYLVKRTGEKVFLECVQDMDHENMFWYRQDPGLGLRLIYFSYDVKMKEKGDIPEGYSVSREKKERFSLILESASTNQTSMYLCASSLSEVSGANVLTFGAGSRLTVL.